The 21 T cell receptor beta chains presented below share a single source sample, sequenced in a study of cytomegalovirus exposure and HLA in healthy donors. With 60 Vbeta and 13 Jbeta primers, the PCR was carried out. Using immunoSEQ multiplex PCR, the repertoire was profiled, and TCRdb retains in-frame clones only, with some absent. The repertoire includes 95,000 to 150,000 clones, approximately 80% of them detected once, and about a tenth sits in the top ten. The sample was PBMCs. These receptors were taken from a man under 40 in good health and CMV-seropositive.

The chain joins TRBV18 to TRBJ1-1, with D unresolved. V was pared by 4 bases and J by 5 bases, with 8 bases between. CDR1 is KGHSH and CDR2 is LQKENI in the germline V gene. The length of the CDR3 is 12 residues. The CDR3 reads CASSRGGTEAFF. In nucleotides, the CDR3 is TGTGCCAGCTCACGGGGAGGGACTGAAGCTTTCTTT.

This clone showed up just once. CDR3 loop: CASSKGGGELFF. CDR3 coding DNA: TGTGCCAGCAGTAAAGGCGGGGGGGAGCTGTTTTTT. The rearrangement joins TRBV6-6 to TRBJ2-2; D is possibly TRBD2 (5 bases). V was shortened by 5 bases and J by 8 bases, with 9 bases between the two germline ends. This CDR3 has 12 residues. The germline V gene encodes CDR1 MNHNY and CDR2 SVGAGI (reference sequence).

The chain uses TRBV30 and TRBJ2-1, with a weak D call TRBD2 (5 bases). CDR3 length: 14 residues. Between the trimmed V and J ends, which lost 2 bases and 8 bases, there was a span of 16 bases. Germline values: CDR1 GTSNPN, CDR2 SVGIG (reference sequence). For the CDR3, the DNA is TGTGCCTGGAGTCATTCTAGCCCTCTAGATGAGCAGTTCTTC. Translating it yields CAWSHSSPLDEQFF.

This clone was picked up a small number of times. The chain joins TRBV5-8 to TRBJ2-3; 8 bases align to TRBD1. The CDR3 covers 14 residues. Germline CDR1 SGHTS, CDR2 YDEGEE. With V trimmed by 3 bases and J by 3 bases, 3 bases remained unmatched. CDR3 DNA: TGTGCCAGCAGCTCCCGGACAGGGACAGATACGCAGTATTTT. Translation gives CASSSRTGTDTQYF.

Only one count was recorded for this clone. The genes are TRBV7-9 and TRBJ2-7, with TRBD2 matching over 10 bases. V lost 5 bases and J lost 5; bases outside the gene matches: 12. The CDR3 is made up of 16 amino acids. CDR1 is SEHNR and CDR2 is FQNEAQ in the germline V gene (reference sequence). The CDR3 nucleotides read TGTGCCAGCAGCCCAACTAGCGGGATCCCGACGGACGAGCAGTACTTC. As protein: CASSPTSGIPTDEQYF. Together with reference TRBV7-9 and TRBJ2-7, the CDR3 gives the full variable domain: DTGVSQNPRHKITKRGQNVTFRCDPISEHNRLYWYRQTLGQGPEFLTYFQNEAQLEKSRLLSDRFSAERPKGSFSTLEIQRTEQGDSAMYLCASSPTSGIPTDEQYFGPGTRLTVT.

The rearrangement links TRBV5-4 to TRBJ2-7; 8 bases align to TRBD1. This CDR3 contains 13 residues. J was trimmed by 10 bases and V by 3 bases; bases with no gene match: 9. The germline gives CDR1 SGHNT, CDR2 YYREEE (reference sequence). CDR3: CASSSGQGADQYF. The CDR3 DNA sequence: TGTGCCAGCAGCTCAGGACAGGGTGCTGATCAGTACTTC.

V and J are TRBV7-8 and TRBJ2-7; maybe TRBD1 (6 bases). V gave up 1 base and J gave up 6 bases, with 10 bases separating them. The CDR3 runs to 13 residues. CDR1 is SGHVS and CDR2 is FQNEAQ in the germline V gene. The CDR3: CASSLDQGREQYF. The CDR3 region has the DNA TGTGCCAGCAGCTTAGACCAGGGGCGCGAGCAGTACTTC.

V is TRBV2 and J is TRBJ2-1; 7 nucleotides align to TRBD2. The V segment lost 3 bases and the J segment 10 bases; nucleotides outside the gene matches: 9. The CDR3 has 14 amino acids. Germline assignment: CDR1 SNHLY and CDR2 FYNNEI. This chain's CDR3 is CASSENRLAGEQFF. CDR3 DNA sequence: TGTGCCAGCAGTGAGAATAGACTAGCCGGCGAGCAGTTCTTC.

The sample holds one count of this clone. V and J are TRBV30 and TRBJ2-3, with TRBD1 matching over 7 bases. J was trimmed by 4 bases and V by 3 bases; bases with no gene match: 4. In germline, CDR1 is GTSNPN, CDR2 SVGIG (reference sequence). The CDR3 has 13 amino acids. The chain's CDR3 is CAWSPGTADTQYF. Here the CDR3 DNA reads TGTGCCTGGAGCCCCGGGACAGCAGATACGCAGTATTTT.

The genes are TRBV9 and TRBJ2-7; 14 bases fit TRBD2. The germline V gene encodes CDR1 SGDLS and CDR2 YYNGEE. The ends lost 2 bases at V and 6 bases at J; junction bases unmatched: 10. The CDR3 length is 17 residues. CDR3 residues: CASSVLPGLAGASEQYF. The CDR3 region has the DNA TGTGCCAGCAGCGTTTTACCGGGACTAGCGGGAGCGAGCGAGCAGTACTTC.

The chain employs TRBV9 and TRBJ1-3; 7 nucleotides align to TRBD1. J was trimmed by 0 bases and V by 0 bases; bases with no gene match: 3. CDR1 and CDR2 (germline): SGDLS, YYNGEE. The length of the CDR3 is 16 residues. The CDR3 sequence is CASSVEGAGSGNTIYF. The CDR3 nucleotides read TGTGCCAGCAGCGTAGAGGGGGCCGGCTCTGGAAACACCATATATTTT.

The rearrangement links TRBV2 to TRBJ1-1; D not resolved. There are 13 residues in the CDR3. From germline, CDR1 is SNHLY and CDR2 FYNNEI. V lost 6 bases and J lost 3, with 11 bases in between. The CDR3 loop reads CASSGVGYTEAFF. The DNA of the CDR3 is TGTGCCAGCAGCGGGGTTGGGTACACTGAAGCTTTCTTT.

The chain employs TRBV6-5 and TRBJ2-7; perhaps TRBD1 as D (8 bases). V was trimmed by 4 bases and J by 4 bases, leaving 14 bases between them. This CDR3 is built from 14 residues. The germline gives CDR1 MNHEY, CDR2 SVGAGI. The CDR3 region is CASSSGQGGYEQYF. The DNA for the CDR3 is TGTGCCAGCAGTTCTGGACAGGGAGGGTACGAGCAGTACTTC.

The chain employs TRBV11-2 and TRBJ2-7, with D perhaps matching TRBD2 (6 bases). Germline-derived CDR1 and CDR2 are SGHAT and FQNNGV. V lost 5 bases and J 2 bases, leaving 16 bases between the germline ends. The CDR3 is made up of 15 amino acids. The CDR3 DNA follows: TGTGCCAGCAGCCAGTCGGTTGGGGGGACCTACGAGCAGTACTTC. Its protein product is CASSQSVGGTYEQYF.

The genes are TRBV20-1 and TRBJ1-1; D not resolved. This CDR3 region has 10 residues. V was trimmed by 5 bases and J by 7 bases, leaving 8 bases between them. From germline, CDR1 is DFQATT and CDR2 SNEGSKA (reference sequence). The CDR3: CSADTYEAFF. CDR3 in DNA: TGCAGTGCTGACACCTATGAAGCTTTCTTT.

The gene calls are TRBV5-4 and TRBJ1-2; D is ambiguous. This CDR3 contains 15 residues. Trimming removed 3 bases at V and 3 bases at J, with 15 bases between. Germline V gene data show CDR1 as SGHNT and CDR2 as YYREEE (reference sequence). The CDR3 region has the DNA TGTGCCAGCAGCTCTCCTCGGGAGGGAGACTATGGCTACACCTTC. It translates to CASSSPREGDYGYTF. Complete variable domain (other parts from reference TRBV5-4 and TRBJ1-2): ETGVTQSPTHLIKTRGQQVTLRCSSQSGHNTVSWYQQALGQGPQFIFQYYREEENGRGNFPPRFSGLQFPNYSSELNVNALELDDSALYLCASSSPREGDYGYTFGSGTRLTVV.

This chain uses TRBV29-1 with TRBJ2-1; the match to TRBD2 covers 11 bases. V trimming: 1 base; J trimming: 4 bases; junction bases outside the gene matches: 6. The CDR3 length is 16 residues. Germline V gene sequence: CDR1 SQVTM, CDR2 ANQGSEA. CDR3 loop: CSVEASGLAVYNEQFF. The CDR3 DNA reads as TGCAGCGTTGAAGCTTCGGGACTAGCGGTGTACAATGAGCAGTTCTTC.

The chain combines TRBV28 with TRBJ2-7; possible D gene TRBD2, 6 bases. This CDR3 is 15 amino acids long. Germline CDR1 reads MDHEN; CDR2 reads SYDVKM. The ends were cut back, 1 base at V and 2 bases at J, with 12 bases in the middle. The DNA for the CDR3 is TGTGCCAGCAGTTTATATAGCGGCCCCACCTACGAGCAGTACTTC. Protein: CASSLYSGPTYEQYF. Combining the CDR3 with reference TRBV28 and TRBJ2-7 gives the whole variable domain DVKVTQSSRYLVKRTGEKVFLECVQDMDHENMFWYRQDPGLGLRLIYFSYDVKMKEKGDIPEGYSVSREKKERFSLILESASTNQTSMYLCASSLYSGPTYEQYFGPGTRLTVT.

This chain connects TRBV25-1 to TRBJ2-1, with 7 positions matching TRBD2. Germline CDR1 MGHDK, CDR2 SYGVNS. The J segment lost 12 bases and the V segment lost 2 bases, leaving 13 bases of the junction unmatched. This CDR3 spans 15 amino acids. The CDR3 DNA sequence: TGTGCCAGCAGTGAACCCTACCCTCGGGGGGAGGTGCAGTTCTTC. This codes for CASSEPYPRGEVQFF.

The rearrangement uses TRBV5-4 and TRBJ1-2; 11 bases are shared with TRBD1. The CDR3 sequence is 16 residues long. CDR1 SGHNT and CDR2 YYREEE come from the germline V gene (reference sequence). After removal of 0 bases from V and 4 bases from J, the junction contained 5 bases not matched to a gene. In nucleotides, the CDR3 is TGTGCCAGCAGCTTGGTCGGGACAGGGGGACCCTATGGCTACACCTTC. Amino acids: CASSLVGTGGPYGYTF.

The J gene is TRBJ1-2, the V gene TRBV6-1, with a weak D call TRBD1 (5 bases). Germline CDR1 and CDR2: MNHNS and SASEGT. The CDR3 consists of 16 residues. Between the trimmed V and J ends, which lost 2 bases and 4 bases, there was a span of 17 bases. CDR3 nucleotides: TGTGCCAGCAGTGAATGGGGGGACCATCTACGCTATGGCTACACCTTC. Translation: CASSEWGDHLRYGYTF.